Presented here are 18 T cell receptor beta chains from one specimen sequenced in a study of shared clonotypes between healthy human individuals. Repertoires were generated with immunoSEQ multiplex PCR, while TCRdb's copy carries only in-frame clones and drops some. The data show about 490,000 clones, about 79% seen once. The source material was PBMCs. Receptors originate from a woman in her 40s in good health. Some clones in this sample may be carry-over from other donors' samples.

V is TRBV4-1 and J is TRBJ1-5, with TRBD1 as a possible D gene (6 bases). CDR1 MGHRA and CDR2 YSYEKL come from the germline V gene. V was clipped by 2 bases and J by 5 bases, with 16 bases between them. This CDR3 has 16 residues. The CDR3 DNA is TGCGCCAGCAGCCAATTACTGAGGACAGACCATCAGCCCCAGCATTTT. Translating gives CASSQLLRTDHQPQHF.

This clone has only a few counts. This chain joins TRBV2 and TRBJ1-2; 8 bases line up with TRBD1. The CDR3 totals 12 residues. Germline loops: CDR1 SNHLY, CDR2 FYNNEI. The ends lost 7 bases at V and 8 bases at J; junction bases unmatched: 6. The CDR3 DNA reads as TGTGCCAGCACCCAGGGGGCGCGGGGCTACACCTTC. This codes for CASTQGARGYTF.

This clone is a singleton in its sample. The V and J genes are TRBV9 and TRBJ2-2; the match to TRBD2 covers 8 bases. Per germline, CDR1 SGDLS and CDR2 YYNGEE. The CDR3 sequence is 16 residues long. J lost 6 bases, V lost 0 bases, and 7 bases had no gene match. For the CDR3, the DNA is TGTGCCAGCAGCGTAGTTTCCGCGGGGGGTGCCGGGGAGCTGTTTTTT. It codes for CASSVVSAGGAGELFF.

The genes are TRBV28 and TRBJ1-4; no definite D call. With 4 bases removed from V and 5 bases from J, the gap between germline ends came to 14 bases. This CDR3 has 15 residues. From germline, CDR1 is MDHEN and CDR2 SYDVKM. This CDR3 reads CASSSPPWPNEKLFF. CDR3 DNA sequence: TGTGCCAGCAGTTCCCCGCCTTGGCCCAATGAAAAACTGTTTTTT.

The chain employs TRBV5-1 and TRBJ1-5, with D unresolved. This CDR3 has 14 amino acids. Per the germline V gene, CDR1 is SGHRS and CDR2 is YFSETQ. V gave up 0 bases and J gave up 0 bases, with 4 bases separating them. DNA for the CDR3: TGCGCCAGCAGCTTGGAGAATAGCAATCAGCCCCAGCATTTT. This translates into CASSLENSNQPQHF. Combining the CDR3 with reference TRBV5-1 and TRBJ1-5 gives the whole variable domain KAGVTQTPRYLIKTRGQQVTLSCSPISGHRSVSWYQQTPGQGLQFLFEYFSETQRNKGNFPGRFSGRQFSNSRSEMNVSTLELGDSALYLCASSLENSNQPQHFGDGTRLSIL.

This chain joins TRBV29-1 and TRBJ1-4; D is possibly TRBD1 (6 bases). V was cut by 5 bases and J by 3 bases, with 16 bases left in between. The germline V gene encodes CDR1 SQVTM and CDR2 ANQGSEA. This CDR3 comprises 15 residues. The CDR3 bases are TGCAGCGTTTTAGTTGTGGGACAACCTAATGAAAAACTGTTTTTT. Its translation is CSVLVVGQPNEKLFF.

The genes are TRBV25-1 and TRBJ2-7; D not certain. The CDR3 covers 14 residues. The ends were cut back, 4 bases at V and 5 bases at J, with 15 bases in the middle. The germline CDR1 and CDR2 sequences are MGHDK and SYGVNS. The CDR3 nucleotides are TGTGCCAGCAGTGCTGCTATACGGTCCCACGAGCAGTACTTC. This codes for CASSAAIRSHEQYF.

The chain combines TRBV4-1 with TRBJ2-1; D perhaps matches TRBD1 (5 bases). The CDR3 totals 17 residues. With 6 bases removed from V and 5 bases from J, the gap between germline ends came to 23 bases. Per the germline V gene, CDR1 is MGHRA and CDR2 is YSYEKL. CDR3 residues: CASSEDRGGPPNNEQFF. The CDR3 DNA follows: TGCGCCAGCAGTGAAGATAGGGGCGGACCACCAAACAATGAGCAGTTCTTC.

This sequence joins TRBV9 and TRBJ2-3; 10 bases align to TRBD2. The CDR3 covers 15 residues. Germline V gene data show CDR1 as SGDLS and CDR2 as YYNGEE. After removal of 5 bases from V and 3 bases from J, the junction contained 6 bases not matched to a gene. CDR3 in DNA: TGTGCCAGCAGTGGTAGCGGGAGGATGACAGATACGCAGTATTTT. Translation gives CASSGSGRMTDTQYF.

V and J are TRBV28 and TRBJ1-6; 12 positions agree with TRBD1. V shed 6 bases and J 10 bases; nucleotides not matched to a gene: 10. Germline loops: CDR1 MDHEN, CDR2 SYDVKM. This CDR3 is built from 16 residues. The CDR3 DNA sequence: TGTGCCAGCAGAAAGGGACAGGGGGCAATAAAGTCACCCCTCCACTTT. Amino acids: CASRKGQGAIKSPLHF.

This sequence joins TRBV7-6 and TRBJ2-7; D is perhaps TRBD1 (6 bases). CDR3 length: 14 residues. The V and J ends lost 0 bases and 2 bases respectively, with 8 bases between them. Germline CDR1 reads SGHVS; CDR2 reads FNYEAQ. CDR3 bases: TGTGCCAGCAGCTTAGCAGGACAGACCTACGAGCAGTACTTC. It codes for CASSLAGQTYEQYF.

This rearrangement joins TRBV5-4 to TRBJ2-3; the match to TRBD2 covers 11 bases. Trimming at V came to 3 bases and at J to 2 bases, leaving 5 bases not matched to a gene. The CDR3 loop spans 16 amino acids. CDR1 is SGHNT and CDR2 is YYREEE in the germline V gene (reference sequence). The CDR3 is CASSSWTSGYTDTQYF. The CDR3 bases are TGTGCCAGCAGCTCCTGGACTAGCGGGTACACAGATACGCAGTATTTT. Drawing the rest from reference TRBV5-4 and TRBJ2-3, the complete variable domain is ETGVTQSPTHLIKTRGQQVTLRCSSQSGHNTVSWYQQALGQGPQFIFQYYREEENGRGNFPPRFSGLQFPNYSSELNVNALELDDSALYLCASSSWTSGYTDTQYFGPGTRLTVL.

This clone was picked up a small number of times. The gene calls are TRBV5-1 and TRBJ2-3; D unclear. Germline CDR1 and CDR2: SGHRS and YFSETQ. V was trimmed by 2 bases and J by 4 bases, leaving 17 bases between them. The CDR3 length is 16 residues. This CDR3 reads CASSLRPSSGADTQYF. The CDR3 bases are TGCGCCAGCAGCTTACGCCCGAGTTCTGGCGCAGATACGCAGTATTTT.

J is TRBJ2-3 and V is TRBV6-5; either TRBD1 or TRBD2 may fit D (5 bases each). The V end lost 7 bases, the J end lost 7 bases, and 15 bases lay between the germline ends. The length of the CDR3 is 13 residues. CDR1 MNHEY and CDR2 SVGAGI come from the germline V gene. The CDR3 nucleotides read TGTGCCAGCAAGGACCAGGGACGAAATACGCAGTATTTT. As protein: CASKDQGRNTQYF.

V and J are TRBV4-1 and TRBJ2-7, with 8 bases identical to TRBD1. Germline trimming cut 1 base from V and 6 bases from J; bases unmatched to any gene: 8. Germline CDR1 MGHRA, CDR2 YSYEKL. The CDR3 consists of 15 residues. CDR3 nucleotides: TGCGCCAGCAGCCAAGGGACAGGGCTACTAGTCGAGCAGTACTTC. Its translation: CASSQGTGLLVEQYF.

V usage is TRBV13 and J usage is TRBJ1-2; 9 bases align to TRBD1. The CDR3 is 14 amino acids. Trimming removed 0 bases from V and 8 bases from J; junction bases left unmatched: 4. Germline V gene data show CDR1 as PRHDT and CDR2 as FYEKMQ (reference sequence). CDR3: CASSLGQGAGGYTF. As DNA, the CDR3 is TGTGCCAGCAGCTTAGGACAGGGGGCTGGGGGCTACACCTTC.

Concerning this clone itself: Compared with germline, one end of the junction differs, possibly owing to a read error. This sample also contains other DNA sequences that code for the same CDR3. The V call is TRBV20-1, the J call TRBJ1-2; a weak D match, TRBD1 (5 bases). This CDR3 has 11 amino acids. Germline-derived CDR1 and CDR2 are DFQATT and SNEGSKA (reference sequence). The CDR3 region has the DNA TGCAGTGCTGGGACCCTCTATGGCTATACCTTC. Translating gives CSAGTLYGYTF.

The sample holds one count of this clone. A far larger clone differs by one base, so this is likely a read error. In DNA, the CDR3 is TGCGCCAGCAGCCAAGAAGCCGGGGCAGGCGGTGAGACCCAGTACTTC. Its protein is CASSQEAGAGGETQYF. The rearrangement links TRBV4-3 to TRBJ2-5; D assignment may be TRBD1 or TRBD2 (5 bases each). Germline loops: CDR1 LGHNA, CDR2 YSLEER. Trimming took off 0 bases at V and 5 bases at J, with 16 bases between the two ends. The length of the CDR3 is 16 residues.